These 29 T cell receptor beta chains were all obtained from the same sample, sequenced in a study of shared clonotypes between healthy human individuals. Profiled with immunoSEQ multiplex PCR; TCRdb holds only in-frame clones, not every one. Altogether around 2.3 million clones are present, approximately 94% being singletons, with the ten largest covering around 0.13%. The sequenced sample was naive CD4+ T cells sorted from blood. Subset in this sample: CD45RA+ positively selected. Source of these receptors: a man between 18 and 35 years old in good health.

A note on this clone: The same CDR3 is also encoded by other DNA sequences in this sample. V gene TRBV9 combines with J gene TRBJ1-3; 8 nucleotides line up with TRBD1. The V gene's germline CDR1 is SGDLS and CDR2 YYNGEE. The CDR3 length is 15 residues. V lost 0 bases, J lost 7 bases, and 6 bases stayed unmatched. CDR3 DNA sequence: TGTGCCAGCAGCGTAGAGCCTGGGACAGGCAACACCATATATTTT. It translates to CASSVEPGTGNTIYF.

The chain is built from TRBV29-1 and TRBJ1-5; D unresolved. Germline V lookup: CDR1 SQVTM, CDR2 ANQGSEA. The ends were cut back, 4 bases at V and 7 bases at J, with 14 bases in the middle. The CDR3 length is 13 residues. CDR3 bases: TGCAGCGTTGTAAGGCAGGCGGGGCAGCCCCAGCATTTT. This sequence encodes CSVVRQAGQPQHF.

This chain links TRBV4-1 with TRBJ2-5; TRBD2 matches 9 bases. The CDR3 extends over 16 amino acids. The germline V gene encodes CDR1 MGHRA and CDR2 YSYEKL. Trimming took 1 base from V and 3 from J; bases not matched to a gene: 6. The CDR3 spells CASSQVIAGEKETQYF. The CDR3 region has the DNA TGCGCCAGCAGCCAAGTGATAGCGGGGGAGAAAGAGACCCAGTACTTC.

The chain carries TRBV28 and TRBJ1-3; D is undetermined. V lost 7 bases, J lost 0 bases, and 10 bases lay in between. The length of the CDR3 is 14 residues. The germline V gene has CDR1 MDHEN and CDR2 SYDVKM. For the CDR3, the DNA is TGTGCCAGCACATTGGGCCTCTCTGGAAACACCATATATTTT. Translated: CASTLGLSGNTIYF. Full variable domain (rest looked up from reference TRBV28 and TRBJ1-3): DVKVTQSSRYLVKRTGEKVFLECVQDMDHENMFWYRQDPGLGLRLIYFSYDVKMKEKGDIPEGYSVSREKKERFSLILESASTNQTSMYLCASTLGLSGNTIYFGEGSWLTVV.

This clone was counted a single time. This chain connects TRBV18 to TRBJ2-1; 8 nucleotides align to TRBD2. J lost 6 bases, V lost 3 bases, and 4 bases had no gene match. From germline, CDR1 is KGHSH and CDR2 LQKENI. The CDR3 totals 14 residues. The CDR3 DNA is TGTGCCAGCTCACCTCGGGAGGGGACCAATGAGCAGTTCTTC. Translating gives CASSPREGTNEQFF.

V gene TRBV19 combines with J gene TRBJ2-7; D perhaps matches TRBD1 (5 bases). Germline V gene lookup returns CDR1 LNHDA and CDR2 SQIVND (reference sequence). V gave up 1 base and J gave up 2 bases, with 12 bases separating them. The CDR3 totals 15 residues. CDR3 nucleotides: TGTGCCAGTAGTATAGGTGACAGTAGAACCTACGAGCAGTACTTC. Translated: CASSIGDSRTYEQYF.

The chain couples TRBV10-3 to TRBJ1-1, with D possibly matching TRBD1 (6 bases). The CDR3 has 18 amino acids. Germline CDR1 ENHRY, CDR2 SYGVKD. The germline V and J ends were trimmed by 3 bases and 0 bases, with 20 bases remaining between them. The CDR3 region is CAISDTGRGPIMNTEAFF. In nucleotides, the CDR3 is TGTGCCATCAGTGATACGGGCAGGGGACCCATTATGAACACTGAAGCTTTCTTT.

The genes are TRBV6-1 and TRBJ1-1, with a weak D call TRBD1 (6 bases). This CDR3 contains 13 residues. The V end was cut by 7 bases, the J end by 5 bases, with 14 bases between. Germline V gene data show CDR1 as MNHNS and CDR2 as SASEGT. The CDR3 region is CASTPQGRTEAFF. The CDR3 DNA follows: TGTGCCAGCACCCCACAGGGTCGGACTGAAGCTTTCTTT.

The rearrangement joins TRBV4-3 to TRBJ2-7; 11 bases map to TRBD2. Germline CDR1 and CDR2: LGHNA and YSLEER. J lost 0 bases, V lost 0 bases, and 10 bases had no gene match. The CDR3 extends over 19 amino acids. DNA for the CDR3: TGCGCCAGCAGCCAAGATTCTGAACTAGCGGGAGCGGGCTCCTACGAGCAGTACTTC. Translated: CASSQDSELAGAGSYEQYF.

This clone was recorded only once. The chain uses TRBV27 and TRBJ2-4; 11 nucleotides line up with TRBD1. Germline CDR1 and CDR2: MNHEY and SMNVEV (reference sequence). The CDR3 is 13 residues long. V lost 10 bases to trimming and J lost 5 bases; unmatched junction nucleotides: 4. The CDR3 bases are TGTGCCACCTTGGGACAGGGGGAAAACATTCAGTACTTC. It translates to CATLGQGENIQYF.

The chain carries TRBV19 and TRBJ1-1; no clear D. Germline-derived CDR1 and CDR2 are LNHDA and SQIVND (reference sequence). The CDR3 has 13 amino acids. V shed 5 bases and J shed 4 bases, with 11 bases lying between them. CDR3: CASSDMFSTEAFF. CDR3 DNA sequence: TGTGCCAGTAGTGATATGTTTAGCACTGAAGCTTTCTTT.

This rearrangement joins TRBV2 to TRBJ2-3, with 8 bases aligning to TRBD2. V dropped 6 bases and J dropped 4; count of bases not matched to a gene: 6. This CDR3 spans 14 amino acids. The germline gives CDR1 SNHLY, CDR2 FYNNEI. The CDR3 sequence: CASREREYPDTQYF. The CDR3 bases are TGTGCCAGCAGGGAGCGGGAGTATCCAGATACGCAGTATTTT.

V and J are TRBV5-6 and TRBJ2-3; 10 bases line up with TRBD1. The length of the CDR3 is 19 residues. The V gene end was trimmed by 1 base and the J gene end by 2 bases; junction bases not matched to a gene: 13. CDR1 and CDR2 (germline): SGHDT, YYEEEE. CDR3 coding DNA: TGTGCCAGCAGCTTGAGCGACAGGGGGCGGTCAGCGCACACAGATACGCAGTATTTT. This translates into CASSLSDRGRSAHTDTQYF. The full variable domain, rest sourced from reference TRBV5-6 and TRBJ2-3, is DAGVTQSPTHLIKTRGQQVTLRCSPKSGHDTVSWYQQALGQGPQFIFQYYEEEERQRGNFPDRFSGHQFPNYSSELNVNALLLGDSALYLCASSLSDRGRSAHTDTQYFGPGTRLTVL.

The chain uses TRBV2 and TRBJ2-1; D remains ambiguous. With 6 bases removed from V and 8 bases from J, the gap between germline ends came to 17 bases. Germline V gene data show CDR1 as SNHLY and CDR2 as FYNNEI. CDR3 length equals 14 residues. The CDR3 DNA sequence: TGTGCCAGCAGGTTTGGCAGTTTTGCAGATGAGCAGTTCTTC. Protein: CASRFGSFADEQFF.

V gene TRBV2 combines with J gene TRBJ2-7; D gene uncertain. This CDR3 has 10 residues. The ends were cut back, 6 bases at V and 7 bases at J, with 7 bases in the middle. Germline V gene lookup returns CDR1 SNHLY and CDR2 FYNNEI. CDR3 residues: CASSPWEQYF. CDR3 sequence (DNA): TGTGCCAGCAGCCCGTGGGAGCAGTACTTC. The full variable domain, its missing parts supplied by reference TRBV2 and TRBJ2-7, is EPEVTQTPSHQVTQMGQEVILRCVPISNHLYFYWYRQILGQKVEFLVSFYNNEISEKSEIFDDQFSVERPDGSNFTLKIRSTKLEDSAMYFCASSPWEQYFGPGTRLTVT.

This clone came up once. The chain joins TRBV5-5 to TRBJ2-2; TRBD2 is a possible D gene (6 bases). The germline V gene has CDR1 SGHKS and CDR2 YYEKEE (reference sequence). V was clipped by 4 bases and J by 5 bases, with 12 bases between them. The CDR3 totals 14 residues. CDR3 residues: CASSLGGITGELFF. Written as DNA, the CDR3 is TGTGCCAGCAGCCTGGGAGGCATAACCGGGGAGCTGTTTTTT.

This chain links TRBV9 with TRBJ2-2, with TRBD1 as a possible D gene (5 bases). This CDR3 has 17 amino acids. V was trimmed by 2 bases and J by 1 base, leaving 15 bases between them. CDR1 and CDR2 (germline): SGDLS, YYNGEE. CDR3 residues: CASSVSLWGRNTGELFF. The CDR3 coding sequence is TGTGCCAGCAGCGTGTCCCTTTGGGGCCGGAACACCGGGGAGCTGTTTTTT.

This rearrangement joins TRBV11-2 to TRBJ1-1; no firm D call. This CDR3 region has 14 residues. The V end was cut by 2 bases, the J end by 4 bases, with 11 bases between. CDR1 and CDR2 (germline): SGHAT, FQNNGV. The CDR3 loop is CASSLPGPGTEAFF. The CDR3 DNA reads as TGTGCCAGCAGCTTACCCGGGCCCGGCACTGAAGCTTTCTTT. Full variable domain (remainder filled in from reference TRBV11-2 and TRBJ1-1): EAGVAQSPRYKIIEKRQSVAFWCNPISGHATLYWYQQILGQGPKLLIQFQNNGVVDDSQLPKDRFSAERLKGVDSTLKIQPAKLEDSAVYLCASSLPGPGTEAFFGQGTRLTVV.

The rearrangement links TRBV4-1 to TRBJ1-1; 9 bases agree with TRBD1. The germline V gene encodes CDR1 MGHRA and CDR2 YSYEKL. The V segment lost 1 base and the J segment 3 bases; nucleotides outside the gene matches: 3. The CDR3 is 15 amino acids. DNA of the CDR3: TGCGCCAGCAGCCAAGTAAGGACAGGGGACACTGAAGCTTTCTTT. Translating gives CASSQVRTGDTEAFF.

Regarding this clone: This same CDR3 is encoded by further DNA sequences in the sample. The chain carries TRBV19 and TRBJ2-5, with 9 bases lining up with TRBD2. In germline, CDR1 is LNHDA, CDR2 SQIVND (reference sequence). The CDR3 spans 11 residues. CDR3 sequence reads: CASTSGETQYF. CDR3 DNA: TGTGCTTCGACTAGCGGAGAGACCCAGTACTTC.

The CDR3 region is CASSLAVHWDEQFF. CDR3 DNA sequence: TGTGCCAGCAGCTTAGCGGTTCATTGGGATGAGCAGTTCTTC. V usage is TRBV21-1 and J usage is TRBJ2-1; the tabulated D call, TRBD2, remains unverified against the DNA. TRBV21-1 is described as a pseudogene. The CDR3 is made up of 14 amino acids.

The chain couples TRBV11-2 to TRBJ2-4; D may be TRBD2 (6 bases). From germline, CDR1 is SGHAT and CDR2 FQNNGV. The V gene lost 5 bases and the J gene lost 6 bases, with 17 bases spanning the gap. The CDR3 extends over 15 amino acids. The CDR3 coding sequence is TGTGCCAGCAGCCGAAAAGTTTGGGACTCAAACATTCAGTACTTC. Encoded protein: CASSRKVWDSNIQYF. The full variable domain, in which reference TRBV11-2 and TRBJ2-4 provide the parts outside the CDR3, is EAGVAQSPRYKIIEKRQSVAFWCNPISGHATLYWYQQILGQGPKLLIQFQNNGVVDDSQLPKDRFSAERLKGVDSTLKIQPAKLEDSAVYLCASSRKVWDSNIQYFGAGTRLSVL.

Points on this clone: This could be a read error, since a much larger clone is one nucleotide away. Different DNA sequences within this sample yield the same CDR3. The V call is TRBV28, the J call TRBJ2-6, with D unclear. In germline, CDR1 is MDHEN, CDR2 SYDVKM. The CDR3 loop spans 13 amino acids. V lost 4 bases, J lost 0 bases, and 1 base lay in between. The chain's CDR3 is CASSSSGANVLTF. The CDR3, as DNA: TGTGCCAGCAGTTCCTCTGGGGCCAACGTCCTGACTTTC.

The chain links TRBV2 to TRBJ2-2; D gene unclear. The CDR3 sequence is 14 residues long. In germline, CDR1 is SNHLY, CDR2 FYNNEI. The germline V and J ends were trimmed by 6 bases and 3 bases, with 11 bases remaining between them. The CDR3 protein is CASRDMLDTGELFF. The CDR3 DNA sequence: TGTGCCAGCAGGGATATGTTAGACACCGGGGAGCTGTTTTTT.

In the case of this clone: This sample includes further DNA sequences coding for the same CDR3. The rearrangement joins TRBV18 to TRBJ2-7; 7 bases are shared with TRBD1. Unmatched junction bases numbered 4, after V lost 2 bases and J lost 0 bases. The germline V gene encodes CDR1 KGHSH and CDR2 LQKENI. The CDR3 covers 15 residues. In DNA, the CDR3 is TGTGCCAGCTCACCAGGACAGGCGAGCTCCTACGAGCAGTACTTC. This sequence encodes CASSPGQASSYEQYF.

As to this clone: Other DNA sequences in the same sample also yield this CDR3. V and J are TRBV30 and TRBJ1-2, with D possibly being TRBD1 (5 bases). Germline loops: CDR1 GTSNPN, CDR2 SVGIG (reference sequence). The V gene lost 0 bases and the J gene lost 4 bases, with 9 bases spanning the gap. The CDR3 has 13 residues. The CDR3 DNA is TGTGCCTGGAGTGTACGCGGGACCTATGGCTACACCTTC. Translated, it gives CAWSVRGTYGYTF. Full variable domain (outside the CDR3, taken from reference TRBV30 and TRBJ1-2): SQTIHQWPATLVQPVGSPLSLECTVEGTSNPNLYWYRQAAGRGLQLLFYSVGIGQISSEVPQNLSASRPQDRQFILSSKKLLLSDSGFYLCAWSVRGTYGYTFGSGTRLTVV.

The genes are TRBV2 and TRBJ2-5, with TRBD1 identical over 8 bases. V lost 5 bases, J lost 3 bases, and 2 bases stayed unmatched. The CDR3 runs to 13 residues. In germline, CDR1 is SNHLY, CDR2 FYNNEI. The CDR3 coding sequence is TGTGCCAGCAGTAGGACAGGGAAAGAGACCCAGTACTTC. Translation gives CASSRTGKETQYF.

This rearrangement joins TRBV27 to TRBJ2-7; 10 bases match TRBD1. There are 15 residues in the CDR3. The junction had 10 bases not matched to a gene; V was cut back by 7 bases and J by 4 bases. CDR1 is MNHEY, CDR2 SMNVEV, per germline (reference sequence). CDR3 nucleotide sequence: TGTGCCAGCAACCGCCAGGGACAGGGGCTTTACGAGCAGTACTTC. This translates into CASNRQGQGLYEQYF.

This clone has only one observation. The chain couples TRBV5-4 to TRBJ2-7, with D perhaps matching TRBD2 (6 bases). The V end was cut by 2 bases, the J end by 2 bases, with 11 bases between. The CDR3 has 14 residues. CDR1 and CDR2 from the germline V gene are SGHNT and YYREEE (reference sequence). This CDR3 is CASSLKLATYEQYF. CDR3 bases: TGTGCCAGCAGCTTAAAACTAGCAACCTACGAGCAGTACTTC.